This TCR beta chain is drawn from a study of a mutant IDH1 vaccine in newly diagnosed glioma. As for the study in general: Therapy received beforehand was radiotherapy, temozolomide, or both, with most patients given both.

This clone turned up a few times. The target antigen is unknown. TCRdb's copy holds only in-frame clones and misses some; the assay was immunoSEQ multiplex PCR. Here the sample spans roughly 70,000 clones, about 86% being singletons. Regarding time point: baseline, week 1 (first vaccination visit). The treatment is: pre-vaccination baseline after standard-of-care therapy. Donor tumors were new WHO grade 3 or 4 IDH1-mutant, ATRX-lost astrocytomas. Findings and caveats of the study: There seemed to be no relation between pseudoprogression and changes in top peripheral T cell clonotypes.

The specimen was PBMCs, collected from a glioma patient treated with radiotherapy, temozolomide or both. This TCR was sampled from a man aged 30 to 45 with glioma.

The CDR3 here is CASSLVAGNTEAFF. CDR3 sequence (DNA): TGCGCCAGCAGCTTGGTCGCAGGGAACACTGAAGCTTTCTTT. The gene calls are TRBV5-1 and TRBJ1-1; D remains unclear. Looked up from germline, CDR1 is SGHRS and CDR2 is YFSETQ. The length of the CDR3 is 14 residues. The V gene lost 0 bases and the J gene lost 1 base, with 7 bases spanning the gap.